The clone carrying this T cell receptor beta chain was seen only a few times. 60 Vbeta and 13 Jbeta primers were used in PCR. The assay was immunoSEQ multiplex PCR, and TCRdb's table has in-frame clones only and misses some. The data show 95,000 to 150,000 clones, with 81% seen just once and 2% to 2.5% held by the top ten. This sample stems from a study of cytomegalovirus exposure and HLA in healthy donors. The V gene end was trimmed by 7 bases and the J gene end by 6 bases; junction bases not matched to a gene: 5. Germline V gene data show CDR1 as MNHEY and CDR2 as SVGAGI. The CDR3 sequence is 13 residues long.

The V gene is TRBV6-5, the J gene TRBJ2-4, with 8 bases that match TRBD1. The receptor was isolated from a woman in her thirties or forties in good health and CMV-seronegative. Input material: PBMCs. The CDR3 DNA follows: TGTGCCAGCAATGGACAGGGCGGAAACATTCAGTACTTC. Its protein product is CASNGQGGNIQYF.